This T cell receptor (beta chain) is drawn from a study of beta chain features in type 1 diabetes. Across the study: In age, gender and cell yields, patients were similar to healthy donors. Study-level findings and limits: Shortening that was moderate but significant affected the TCRB CDR3s of Type 1 diabetes patients in all four CD4+ subsets.

Reverse transcription of all isolated RNA meant that expressed TCRB transcripts were sequenced. TCRdb keeps only in-frame clones here, not all; method: immunoSEQ multiplex PCR. The profile shows 600,000 to 700,000 clones, roughly 12% of them singletons. This CDR3 is 15 amino acids long. J was trimmed by 3 bases and V by 5 bases; bases with no gene match: 4. The germline CDR1 and CDR2 sequences are PRHDT and FYEKMQ (reference sequence). Regarding this clone: Its matching antigen is unknown.

Sequencing input: naive CD4+ T cells from blood. The chain couples TRBV13 to TRBJ2-3; 11 bases map to TRBD2. This sequence was found in a man younger than 35 with type 1 diabetes. CDR3 in DNA: TGTGCCAGCAGCGGTACTAGCGGGGGTACAGATACGCAGTATTTT. Encoded protein: CASSGTSGGTDTQYF.